This TCR beta chain was retrieved from a study of tumor and adjacent non-tumor tissue in lung cancer. The CDR3 spans 15 residues. The germline V gene encodes CDR1 SQVTM and CDR2 ANQGSEA. V shed 4 bases and J 0 bases; nucleotides not matched to a gene: 9. This clonotype was counted a few times. A much larger clonotype is one base distant, so this may be a read error. TCRbeta libraries were built with three rounds of nested PCR, modified from ARM-PCR. Each CDR3 protein is one row after TCRdb ran MiXCR on the multiplex PCR reads. This sample has 84,000 or so distinct CDR3 sequences, with around three fifths found just once. This sample's RNA came from whole unsorted tissue.

The receptor was isolated from a man aged 65 to 85 with non-small cell lung cancer. Sequences were obtained from lung tumor tissue. The chain is built from TRBV29-1 and TRBJ2-7, with 7 nucleotides matching TRBD1. The CDR3 region has the DNA TGCAGCGTTGGCGGATGGCAGGGGGACTCCTACGAGCAGTACTTC. Translated, it gives CSVGGWQGDSYEQYF.